A single sample is the source of the 5 T cell receptor beta chains below, sequenced in a study of blood T cell repertoires in COVID-19. Measured with immunoSEQ multiplex PCR; TCRdb has only the in-frame clones, and not every one. In the table there are roughly 170,000 clones, less than 85% of which are singletons. The source material was PBMCs or T cells enriched from blood (not recorded which). Receptors were obtained from a man between 60 and 75 years old who had recovered from COVID-19.

The gene calls are TRBV10-2 and TRBJ2-3; the D is unclear. There are 13 residues in the CDR3. Trimming took 10 bases from V and 2 from J, leaving 13 bases between them. CDR1 is WSHSY and CDR2 is SAAADI in the germline V gene. CDR3 coding DNA: TGCGCCACCCGACAATACCTCACAGATACGCAGTATTTT. It is translated as CATRQYLTDTQYF.

V gene TRBV5-6 combines with J gene TRBJ2-7; a weak D match, TRBD1 (6 bases). Trimming cost V 3 bases and J 6 bases, with 10 bases left between them. CDR1 is SGHDT and CDR2 is YYEEEE in the germline V gene. CDR3 size: 12 residues. CDR3 loop: CASSSTGTEQYF. DNA of the CDR3: TGTGCCAGCAGCTCCACAGGGACCGAGCAGTACTTC. The whole variable domain, filled in from reference TRBV5-6 and TRBJ2-7, reads DAGVTQSPTHLIKTRGQQVTLRCSPKSGHDTVSWYQQALGQGPQFIFQYYEEEERQRGNFPDRFSGHQFPNYSSELNVNALLLGDSALYLCASSSTGTEQYFGPGTRLTVT.

The chain couples TRBV24-1 to TRBJ2-5; tentative D call: TRBD1 (7 bases). The CDR3 sequence is 16 residues long. V lost 7 bases to trimming and J lost 3 bases, with 20 bases between them. Germline V gene lookup returns CDR1 KGHDR and CDR2 SFDVKD. The CDR3 coding sequence is TGTGCCACCAGAGTTCGACAGGGCGGGGCGAAAGAGACCCAGTACTTC. It encodes CATRVRQGGAKETQYF.

This sequence joins TRBV4-2 and TRBJ2-2; maybe TRBD2 (5 bases). Germline V lookup: CDR1 LGHNA, CDR2 YNFKEQ. The germline V and J ends were trimmed by 6 bases and 2 bases, with 16 bases remaining between them. CDR3 length: 16 residues. CDR3 protein: CASRHIGGANTGELFF. Here the CDR3 DNA reads TGTGCCAGCAGACATATTGGAGGAGCCAACACCGGGGAGCTGTTTTTT.

The rearrangement uses TRBV4-1 and TRBJ2-3, with TRBD2 as a possible D gene (7 bases). Germline V lookup: CDR1 MGHRA, CDR2 YSYEKL. V lost 1 base to trimming and J lost 1 base, with 18 bases between them. The CDR3 spans 18 residues. The DNA of the CDR3 is TGCGCCAGCAGCCAAGCTTTGAAAATCGGGGGGCGCACAGATACGCAGTATTTT. Residues: CASSQALKIGGRTDTQYF.